Reported below is one T cell receptor (beta chain). Its antigen is unidentified. Sample treatment: oral pan-JAK inhibitor, 5-10 mg twice daily. Looked up from germline, CDR1 is SNHLY and CDR2 is FYNNEI. Trimming removed 5 bases at V and 3 bases at J, with 4 bases between. The CDR3 covers 12 residues. The sample originates from a study of CD8+ T cells in alopecia areata. Study-level findings and limits: For patients receiving tofacitinib, scalp clonality and expanded CD8+ clones among the top 100 significantly decreased.

cDNA prepared by RNA extraction and subsequent reverse transcription served as the template for sequencing. Data came from immunoSEQ multiplex PCR; TCRdb stores just in-frame clones and leaves some out. The data contain approximately 170,000 clones, approximately 57% of them singletons. J is TRBJ2-2 and V is TRBV2, with D unclear. Material: CD4+ T cells sorted from blood, obtained at week 24, from a patient treated with tofacitinib. This TCR derives from a human donor with alopecia areata. The CDR3 DNA reads TGTGCCAGCAGTACAGACACCGGGGAGCTGTTTTTT. Amino acids: CASSTDTGELFF.